This note documents a single T cell receptor beta chain sequence. The data belong to a study of CD8 T cells in Susac syndrome. RNA totalling about 0.5 to 1 ug underwent reverse transcription with random hexamers. TCRdb processed the immunoSEQ multiplex PCR reads anew with MiXCR; each CDR3 protein has one entry. The sample lists 110,000 or so distinct CDR3 sequences; 85% to 95% were seen once. Trimming shortened V by 7 bases and J by 3 bases, and 12 bases separated the two germline ends. This CDR3 comprises 13 residues. CDR1 and CDR2 (germline): SGHTA, FQGNSA. This receptor was identified in a human donor in good health. The sample comprised CD8+ T cells from PBMCs. The V call is TRBV7-2, the J call TRBJ1-1; D uncertain. The DNA of the CDR3 is TGTGCCAGCAAGACGTACGCGGACACTGAAGCTTTCTTT. Translated: CASKTYADTEAFF.